One sample yielded the 18 T cell receptor beta chains listed below, sequenced in a study of T cell clones after liver transplantation. Using immunoSEQ multiplex PCR, the repertoire was profiled, and TCRdb retains in-frame clones only, with some absent. The data contain around 100,000 clones, 75% to 90% of them singletons. The source was CD4+ T cells from blood, collected before liver transplant. These receptors came from a human donor who received a liver transplant.

The chain couples TRBV10-3 to TRBJ2-5; perhaps TRBD2 as D (7 bases). The CDR3 runs 15 residues. CDR1 and CDR2 (germline): ENHRY, SYGVKD. V lost 6 bases to trimming and J lost 4 bases, with 18 bases between them. CDR3 DNA: TGTGCCATCAGGAAACAGGGAGGGGTATTAGAGACCCAGTACTTC. Protein sequence: CAIRKQGGVLETQYF.

Here the CDR3 reads CASSFADTQYF. The DNA of the CDR3 is TGTGCCAGCAGCTTTGCGGATACGCAGTATTTT. The gene calls are TRBV7-6 and TRBJ2-3, with D unclear. Germline CDR1 SGHVS, CDR2 FNYEAQ. This CDR3 has 11 residues. Trimming took 3 bases from V and 6 from J, leaving 4 bases between them.

V usage is TRBV5-1 and J usage is TRBJ1-2; TRBD1 is a possible D gene (6 bases). V dropped 3 bases and J dropped 8 bases, with 23 bases sitting between them. Per germline, CDR1 SGHRS and CDR2 YFSETQ. The CDR3 spans 16 residues. Written as DNA, the CDR3 is TGCGCCAGCAGCTCCCTAGCGCAGGGGTCGAGGGGAGGCTACACCTTC. Translated, it gives CASSSLAQGSRGGYTF.

The chain joins TRBV11-2 to TRBJ1-3, with TRBD1 identical over 8 bases. In germline, CDR1 is SGHAT, CDR2 FQNNGV. CDR3 size: 15 residues. Trimming removed 4 bases from V and 3 bases from J; junction bases left unmatched: 5. The DNA of the CDR3 is TGTGCCAGCAGCTCTCAGGGGGCCAGTGGAAACACCATATATTTT. This gives the protein CASSSQGASGNTIYF.

This clone showed up many times. This chain uses TRBV14 with TRBJ1-4, with D perhaps matching TRBD1 (6 bases). In germline, CDR1 is SGHDN, CDR2 FVKESK. The CDR3 sequence is 15 residues long. Trimming removed 0 bases at V and 7 bases at J, with 12 bases between. The CDR3 loop is CASSQDVGAGEKLFF. The CDR3 DNA is TGTGCCAGCAGCCAAGATGTGGGGGCAGGTGAAAAACTGTTTTTT.

The rearrangement links TRBV7-5 to TRBJ2-7; TRBD2 is taken as the D call from the table, unchecked against the DNA. TRBV7-5 is a listed pseudogene. The CDR3 totals 16 residues. CDR3 nucleotides: TGTGTCAGAAGCTTAACGAGGGCGGGGGAAGTATACGAGCAGTACTTC. Translation gives CVRSLTRAGEVYEQYF.

The rearrangement uses TRBV15 and TRBJ2-1; D is possibly TRBD1 or TRBD2 (5 bases each). Germline assignment: CDR1 LNHNV and CDR2 YYDKDF (reference sequence). Between the trimmed V and J ends, which lost 0 bases and 4 bases, there was a span of 10 bases. This CDR3 is 15 amino acids long. The chain's CDR3 is CATSRDGTEYNEQFF. In DNA, the CDR3 is TGTGCCACCAGCAGAGATGGGACCGAATACAATGAGCAGTTCTTC.

The J gene is TRBJ2-2, the V gene TRBV10-3; TRBD2 agrees at 7 bases. Germline V lookup: CDR1 ENHRY, CDR2 SYGVKD. The CDR3 consists of 17 residues. With V trimmed by 3 bases and J by 2 bases, 9 bases remained unmatched. CDR3: CAISDGSASGNTGELFF. CDR3 sequence (DNA): TGTGCCATCAGTGACGGGTCGGCTAGCGGAAACACCGGGGAGCTGTTTTTT.

This chain uses TRBV14 with TRBJ2-5; TRBD1 is a possible D gene (6 bases). Per the germline V gene, CDR1 is SGHDN and CDR2 is FVKESK. The CDR3 sequence is 15 residues long. The V end lost 2 bases, the J end lost 1 base, and 11 bases lay between the germline ends. CDR3 nucleotide sequence: TGTGCCAGCAGCCAACTTACAGGGTTCCAAGAGACCCAGTACTTC. This sequence encodes CASSQLTGFQETQYF.

This clone was recorded a few times. This chain links TRBV14 with TRBJ1-1; D uncertain. The germline CDR1 and CDR2 sequences are SGHDN and FVKESK. Between the trimmed V and J ends, which lost 6 bases and 2 bases, there was a span of 16 bases. The CDR3 is 15 residues long. Written as DNA, the CDR3 is TGTGCCAGCAGTCACCAAACCTTGGGCAACACTGAAGCTTTCTTT. The encoded protein is CASSHQTLGNTEAFF. The complete variable domain, with remaining parts taken from reference TRBV14 and TRBJ1-1, reads EAGVTQFPSHSVIEKGQTVTLRCDPISGHDNLYWYRRVMGKEIKFLLHFVKESKQDESGMPNNRFLAERTGGTYSTLKVQPAELEDSGVYFCASSHQTLGNTEAFFGQGTRLTVV.

The chain uses TRBV27 and TRBJ1-2; no firm D call. The CDR3 spans 14 residues. Germline loops: CDR1 MNHEY, CDR2 SMNVEV (reference sequence). V shed 5 bases and J shed 4 bases, with 14 bases lying between them. The CDR3 DNA reads as TGTGCCAGCAGTACCCTTGGACGGAGCTATGGCTACACCTTC. Amino acids: CASSTLGRSYGYTF.

The table lists this clone with a count of one. The J gene is TRBJ2-7, the V gene TRBV27; 8 nucleotides agree with TRBD1. Trimming cost V 5 bases and J 5 bases; bases outside gene matches: 17. Germline-derived CDR1 and CDR2 are MNHEY and SMNVEV (reference sequence). The length of the CDR3 is 17 residues. CDR3 nucleotides: TGTGCCAGCAGTCCCCTCGGACAGGGATTAGGCCGGGACGAGCAGTACTTC. It is translated as CASSPLGQGLGRDEQYF.

This sequence joins TRBV7-2 and TRBJ2-7, with 8 bases aligning to TRBD2. Losses at the gene ends were 0 bases for V and 8 bases for J; bases not matched to a gene: 6. CDR1 is SGHTA, CDR2 FQGNSA, per germline. This CDR3 is built from 14 residues. This CDR3 is CASSLANRGGQQYF. The DNA for the CDR3 is TGTGCCAGCAGCTTAGCGAATCGGGGGGGCCAGCAGTACTTC.

This chain uses TRBV5-1 with TRBJ1-5; D is unclear. The V end lost 0 bases, the J end lost 5 bases, and 6 bases lay between the germline ends. Per the germline V gene, CDR1 is SGHRS and CDR2 is YFSETQ. There are 13 residues in the CDR3. CDR3 sequence: CASSLDGDQPQHF. The CDR3 nucleotides are TGCGCCAGCAGCTTGGATGGGGATCAGCCCCAGCATTTT.

The chain recombines TRBV20-1 with TRBJ1-1; D uncertain. Between the trimmed V and J ends, which lost 5 bases and 9 bases, there was a span of 4 bases. Germline-derived CDR1 and CDR2 are DFQATT and SNEGSKA (reference sequence). The CDR3 is made up of 8 amino acids. The CDR3, as DNA: TGCAGTGCTGGAAAAGCTTTCTTT. This encodes CSAGKAFF.

This rearrangement joins TRBV4-2 to TRBJ1-5; D is ambiguous. CDR1 is LGHNA and CDR2 is YNFKEQ in the germline V gene. The CDR3 sequence is 15 residues long. V was cut by 0 bases and J by 5 bases, with 11 bases left in between. The CDR3 spells CASSQDKKPDQPQHF. DNA of the CDR3: TGTGCCAGCAGCCAAGATAAGAAGCCCGATCAGCCCCAGCATTTT.

The V call is TRBV29-1, the J call TRBJ1-1; no definite D call. The CDR3 consists of 13 residues. CDR1 is SQVTM and CDR2 is ANQGSEA in the germline V gene. V was clipped by 5 bases and J by 8 bases, with 18 bases between them. The DNA of the CDR3 is TGCAGCGTTACCCCCCGCGGGGTCTCAGAAGCTTTCTTT. Translating it yields CSVTPRGVSEAFF.

This chain connects TRBV7-2 to TRBJ1-5; D unclear. In germline, CDR1 is SGHTA, CDR2 FQGNSA. V shed 2 bases and J shed 6 bases, with 11 bases lying between them. This CDR3 region has 14 residues. The DNA for the CDR3 is TGTGCCAGCAGCTTAAATCTCGTCGGTCAGCCCCAGCATTTT. It codes for CASSLNLVGQPQHF.